A selection of T cell receptor beta chains follows, all from one sample in a study of T cell repertoires in aging, cancer and after chemotherapy. TCRdb re-called the multiplex PCR reads through MiXCR, storing one row per CDR3 protein. The data contain about 1,600 distinct CDR3 sequences, under 25% of them seen just once; the ten biggest clones take up 9.5% to 12%. Sequenced: blood. All receptors derive from a human donor with a solid tumor. CDR3s include the opening cysteine and the closing phenylalanine or tryptophan.

TRBV20-1	TRBJ2-7	CSAPRQGSYEQYF
TRBV5-4	TRBJ1-2	CASSFGTANYGYTF
TRBV12-3/TRBV12-4	TRBJ1-1	CASSSPLRQALGKYTEAFF
TRBV7-3	TRBJ2-5	CASSGTATTREAQYF
TRBV14	TRBJ2-1	CASSPPLTFSSYNEQFF
TRBV5-1	TRBJ1-2	CASSSGENYGYTF
TRBV12-3/TRBV12-4	TRBJ1-6	CASSLGGTESPLHF
TRBV11-1	TRBJ1-6	CASSLESGRNSPLHF
TRBV4-1	TRBJ2-1	CASSRLAVSYNEQFF
TRBV27	TRBJ2-6	CASSPLGSGANVLTF
TRBV20-1	TRBJ1-5	CSARDLMGSNQPQHF
TRBV12-3/TRBV12-4	TRBJ1-5	CASSLGGQPLAQPQHF
TRBV11-2	TRBJ1-1	CASSSPERDTEAFF
TRBV12-3/TRBV12-4	TRBJ1-4	CASSFGRDNEKLFF
TRBV7-3	TRBJ2-7	CASSPSPGYEQYF
TRBV5-4	TRBJ1-2	CASSLDRGGYGYTF
TRBV20-1	TRBJ1-5	CSARPRVLNQPQHF
TRBV11-2	TRBJ2-2	CASSLLRQANTGELFF
TRBV7-2	TRBJ2-7	CASSPQSGGGPYEQYF
TRBV5-5	TRBJ2-5	CASSLERGQETQYF
TRBV20-1	TRBJ2-6	CSARTASGANVLTF
TRBV7-6	TRBJ2-3	CASSLGSGADTDTQYF
TRBV7-2	TRBJ2-5	CASSRTGTSRLETQYF
TRBV7-2	TRBJ2-5	CASSLGLAETQYF
TRBV19	TRBJ1-5	CASTREDSNQPQHF
TRBV6-1	TRBJ1-3	CASSDGGPWGNTIYF
TRBV5-4	TRBJ2-3	CASSPSSRADTQYF
TRBV5-4	-	CASSLEGPSYNEQYF
TRBV19	TRBJ1-6	CASSTGTESSPLHF
TRBV20-1	TRBJ1-6	CSAREGGIPAPLHF
TRBV10-3	TRBJ2-1	CAISESISREHDNEQFF
TRBV30	TRBJ1-5	CAWSPRDRLFRPQHF
TRBV12-3/TRBV12-4	TRBJ2-3	CASLRRGADTQYF
TRBV4-2	TRBJ1-4	CASSHGRQPNEKLFF
TRBV5-1	TRBJ2-7	CASSLEGEQYF
TRBV24-1	TRBJ1-1	CATSLDRPPEKTEAFF
TRBV12-3/TRBV12-4	TRBJ1-3	CASSFGGSGNTIYF
TRBV27	TRBJ1-6	CASSSGGRDSPLHF
TRBV12-3/TRBV12-4	TRBJ2-3	CASSRTSGGSTDTQYF
TRBV29-1	TRBJ1-1	CSVEGTVSNTEAFF
TRBV10-2	TRBJ2-5	CASMIRAGGTQYF
TRBV10-3	TRBJ1-6	CAIRATENNSPLHF
TRBV5-1	TRBJ1-5	CASSLGGMAGRSNQPQHF
TRBV30	TRBJ1-2	CAWSGQGSMSGYTF
TRBV6-5	TRBJ1-4	CASNSGQKNEKLFF
TRBV15	TRBJ2-7	CATSRDKGKYEQYF
TRBV20-1	TRBJ2-7	CSARLVRDEQYF
TRBV19	TRBJ2-5	CASSIIGGRAETQYF
TRBV19	TRBJ1-6	CASGTNRLSSSSLHF
TRBV30	TRBJ1-3	CAWSPTGQGLSSGNTIYF
TRBV12-3/TRBV12-4	TRBJ1-4	CASSLGATLGEKLFF
TRBV19	TRBJ1-6	CANPNLPTGVRRNSPLHF
TRBV12-3/TRBV12-4	TRBJ2-3	CASGSGTGNGFTDTQYF